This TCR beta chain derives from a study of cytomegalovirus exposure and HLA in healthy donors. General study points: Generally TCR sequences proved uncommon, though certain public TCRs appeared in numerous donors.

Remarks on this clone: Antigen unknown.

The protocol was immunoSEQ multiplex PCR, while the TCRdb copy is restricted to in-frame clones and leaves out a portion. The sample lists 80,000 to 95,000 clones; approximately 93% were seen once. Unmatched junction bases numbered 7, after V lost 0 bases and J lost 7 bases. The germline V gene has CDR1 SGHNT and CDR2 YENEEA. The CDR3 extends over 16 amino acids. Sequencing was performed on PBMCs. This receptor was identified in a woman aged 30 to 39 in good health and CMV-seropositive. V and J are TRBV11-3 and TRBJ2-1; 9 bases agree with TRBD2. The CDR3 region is CASSLDWREGNNEQFF. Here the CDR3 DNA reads TGTGCCAGCAGCTTAGATTGGCGGGAGGGCAATAATGAGCAGTTCTTC. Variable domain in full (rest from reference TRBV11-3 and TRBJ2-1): EAGVVQSPRYKIIEKKQPVAFWCNPISGHNTLYWYLQNLGQGPELLIRYENEEAVDDSQLPKDRFSAERLKGVDSTLKIQPAELGDSAVYLCASSLDWREGNNEQFFGPGTRLTVL.